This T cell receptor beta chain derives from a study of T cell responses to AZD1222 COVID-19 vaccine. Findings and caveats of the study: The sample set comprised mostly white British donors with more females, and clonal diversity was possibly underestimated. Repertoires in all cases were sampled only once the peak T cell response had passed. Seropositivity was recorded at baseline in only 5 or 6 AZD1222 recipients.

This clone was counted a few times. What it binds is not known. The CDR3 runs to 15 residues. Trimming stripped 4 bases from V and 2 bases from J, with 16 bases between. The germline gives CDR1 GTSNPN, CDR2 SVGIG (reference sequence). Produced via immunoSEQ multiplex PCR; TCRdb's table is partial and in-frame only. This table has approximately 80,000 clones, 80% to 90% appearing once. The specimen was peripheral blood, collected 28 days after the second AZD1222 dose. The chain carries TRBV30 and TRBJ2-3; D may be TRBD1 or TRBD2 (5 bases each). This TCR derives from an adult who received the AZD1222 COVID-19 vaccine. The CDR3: CAWKGDRLHTDTQYF. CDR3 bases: TGTGCCTGGAAAGGGGACCGACTCCACACAGATACGCAGTATTTT.